This paragraph reports one TCR beta chain. Antigen unknown. The data were taken from a study of vaccination and CD4 T cells after COVID-19. About the research overall: Spike peptides, overlapping and drawn from SARS-CoV-2, HCoV-NL63, HCoV-OC43 and HCoV-229E, were used to stimulate cells.

The CDR3 loop spans 15 amino acids. V was trimmed by 4 bases and J by 0 bases, leaving 10 bases between them. Germline V lookup: CDR1 MNHEY, CDR2 SVGAGI. Treatment given: approximately nine-day PBMC culture with coronavirus spike peptide pools or control peptides (ViraFEST assay). Fresh IL-2 medium was used to replace half of the medium on days 3 and 7. The Oncomine TCR Beta short-read assay sequenced DNA from cultured CD4+ T cells. A single record per CDR3 protein comes from TCRdb applying MiXCR to the PCR reads. The sample includes approximately 19,000 distinct CDR3 sequences, around 50% of them seen just once. Study-level findings and limits: Post-vaccination, and not before, a median about 90% of reactive clones appeared in convalescent patients.

The material sequenced was CD4+ T cells from blood, cultured in vitro, taken before SARS-CoV-2 vaccination. The rearrangement links TRBV6-5 to TRBJ2-1; D gene ambiguous. The origin of this receptor is a human donor who had recovered from COVID-19. The CDR3 DNA sequence: TGTGCCAGCAGTTCCCAGTCGAGCTCCTACAATGAGCAGTTCTTC. Translated, it gives CASSSQSSSYNEQFF.